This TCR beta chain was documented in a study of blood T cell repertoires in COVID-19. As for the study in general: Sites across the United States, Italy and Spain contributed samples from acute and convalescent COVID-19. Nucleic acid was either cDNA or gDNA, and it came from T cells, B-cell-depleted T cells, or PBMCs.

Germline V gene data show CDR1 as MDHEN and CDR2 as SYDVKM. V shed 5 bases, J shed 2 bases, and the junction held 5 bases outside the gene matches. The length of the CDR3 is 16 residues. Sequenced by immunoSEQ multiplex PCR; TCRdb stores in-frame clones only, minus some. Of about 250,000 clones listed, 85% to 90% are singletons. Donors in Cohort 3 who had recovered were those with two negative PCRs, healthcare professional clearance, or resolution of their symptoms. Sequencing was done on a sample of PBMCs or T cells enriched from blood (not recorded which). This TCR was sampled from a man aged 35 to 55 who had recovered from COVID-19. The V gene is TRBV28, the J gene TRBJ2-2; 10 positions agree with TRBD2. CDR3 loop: CASSLGLAANTGELFF. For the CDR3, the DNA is TGTGCCAGCAGTCTAGGACTAGCGGCTAACACCGGGGAGCTGTTTTTT.